This TCR beta chain was recovered during a study of OX40 agonist ivuxolimab in advanced cancers. The method was immunoSEQ multiplex PCR; TCRdb's version includes in-frame clones alone and lacks a portion of them. The data show more than 55,000 clones, 79% seen once. Study-level points and caveats: Specificity for antigen went undetermined in the expanded peripheral T cells.

Per germline, CDR1 SNHLY and CDR2 FYNNEI. This CDR3 has 15 residues. Regarding this clone: The antigen is undetermined.

The receptor was derived from an adult with an advanced solid tumor such as melanoma, head and neck, liver or kidney cancer. The source was CD4+ or CD8+ T cells sorted from blood, collected in a trial of the OX40 agonist ivuxolimab. The chain joins TRBV2 to TRBJ2-5; TRBD2 matches at 12 bases. The J call is uncertain, as TRBJ2-7 better fits the DNA end. In nucleotides, the CDR3 is TGTGCCAGCCAAACGACTAGCGGGAGCATGGGCGAGCAGTACTTC. Its translation: CASQTTSGSMGEQYF.